The rows below give T cell receptor beta chains drawn from one sample of a study of OX40 agonist ivuxolimab in advanced cancers. Assay used: immunoSEQ multiplex PCR; TCRdb lists only in-frame clones, some missing. Here the sample spans approximately 69,000 clones, approximately 89% being singletons. The specimen comprised CD4+ or CD8+ T cells sorted from blood, sampled in a trial of the OX40 agonist ivuxolimab. The receptors derive from an adult with an advanced solid tumor such as melanoma, head and neck, liver or kidney cancer. Both conserved end residues are part of each CDR3. A D gene is named only where the DNA matches it firmly. Part of the rows lack a size; the others show once, few, many or a class for expanded clones.

TRBJ2-2,TRBV27,few,.,TGTGCCAGCAGGGACAACTTTAACACCGGGGAGCTGTTTTTT,CASRDNFNTGELFF
TRBJ2-2,TRBV9,.,.,TGTGCCAGCAGCGTGAAAGTTTCCGGGGAGCTGTTTTTT,CASSVKVSGELFF
TRBJ1-3,TRBV5-1,.,.,TGCGCCAGCAGCTTGGATGGCCAGCGGGGCGCGAACTCTGGAAACACCATATATTTT,CASSLDGQRGANSGNTIYF
TRBJ2-3,TRBV28,.,TRBD1,TGTGCCAGCGGTGACAGGGGGCATGGCACAGATACGCAGTATTTT,CASGDRGHGTDTQYF
TRBJ2-7,TRBV7-3,.,TRBD1,TGTGCCAGCAGCTTAGACCCAGGGGGTGGTTACGAGCAGTACTTC,CASSLDPGGGYEQYF
TRBJ2-7,TRBV7-3,.,TRBD2,TGTGCCAGCAGCCGGGGACTAGCTTACGAGCAGTACTTC,CASSRGLAYEQYF
TRBJ2-3,TRBV5-6,.,TRBD2,TGTGCCAGCAGCTTGGTTAGCGGGAGCCCTAGGACAGATACGCAGTATTTT,CASSLVSGSPRTDTQYF
TRBJ1-2,TRBV6-5,once,.,TGTGCCAGCAGGAAGACAGACTATGGCTACACCTTC,CASRKTDYGYTF
TRBJ1-5,TRBV19,.,.,TGTGCCAGTAGTAGGGGGGCCGATCAGCCCCAGCATTTT,CASSRGADQPQHF
TRBJ2-2,TRBV5-6,few,TRBD2,TGTGCCAGCAGCTGGGGACTAGCGGCGACCGGGGAGCTGTTTTTT,CASSWGLAATGELFF
TRBJ2-5,TRBV27,.,TRBD2,TGTGCCAGCAGTTACACCTGGACTAGCGGGGAGACCCAGTACTTC,CASSYTWTSGETQYF
TRBJ2-1,TRBV18,.,TRBD2,TGTGCCAGCTCATCAATTAGCGGGGGCGGGAATGAGCAGTTCTTC,CASSSISGGGNEQFF
TRBJ2-3,TRBV2,.,.,TGTGCCAGCAGTGAAGTAGGGACTAGCACAGATACGCAGTATTTT,CASSEVGTSTDTQYF
TRBJ1-1,TRBV7-3,.,.,TGTGCCAGCAGCGAGGGAGCTAACACTGAAGCTTTCTTT,CASSEGANTEAFF
TRBJ2-3,TRBV5-1,.,.,TGCGCCAGCAGCTTGTGGGCGGGGGATACGCAGTATTTT,CASSLWAGDTQYF
TRBJ1-1,TRBV6-6,once,.,TGTGCCAGTAACTACCCCGGGAACACTGAAGCTTTCTTT,CASNYPGNTEAFF
TRBJ1-3,TRBV10-3,.,.,TGTGCCATCAGTGCGGCAGGGGCTGGAAACACCATATATTTT,CAISAAGAGNTIYF
TRBJ1-1,TRBV19,.,TRBD1,TGTGCCAGTAGTACAAGACAGGGGGCAACTGAAGCTTTCTTT,CASSTRQGATEAFF
TRBJ1-1,TRBV6-5,.,TRBD1,TGTGCCAGCATCGACAGGGAGTACGACACTGAAGCTTTCTTT,CASIDREYDTEAFF
TRBJ1-1,TRBV5-1,once,.,TGCGCCAGCAGCAGGGACCCAGGGGTCACTGAAGCTTTCTTT,CASSRDPGVTEAFF
TRBJ1-1,TRBV6-4,.,.,TGTGCCAGCAGTGAAGGGGTAAACACTGAAGCTTTCTTT,CASSEGVNTEAFF
TRBJ2-1,TRBV7-3,few,.,TGTGCCAGCAGCGCGGACGGCAGCTCCTACAATGAGCAGTTCTTC,CASSADGSSYNEQFF
TRBJ1-1,TRBV5-1,.,.,TGCGCCAGCAGCTTAAGGGTGAACACTGAAGCTTTCTTT,CASSLRVNTEAFF
TRBJ1-2,TRBV6-1,.,.,TGTGCCAGCACCCAGAGGGGGGATTATCCCTATGGCTACACCTTC,CASTQRGDYPYGYTF
TRBJ2-2,TRBV5-1,.,.,TGCGCCAGCAGCTTTGGGACCGGGGAGCTGTTTTTT,CASSFGTGELFF
TRBJ2-7,TRBV9,.,.,TGTGCCAGCAGCGTAGAGGTGGGTCCCAGCTACGAGCAGTACTTC,CASSVEVGPSYEQYF
TRBJ2-1,TRBV9,.,TRBD1,TGTGCCAGCACAGGGGGTGCATCCTACAATGAGCAGTTCTTC,CASTGGASYNEQFF
TRBJ2-7,TRBV11-2,.,TRBD2,TGTGCCAGCAGCCCTAGACTAGCGGGAGTAACGGAGCAGTACTTC,CASSPRLAGVTEQYF
TRBJ1-1,TRBV7-3,.,.,TGTGCCAGCAGCTTCGATGGCAGGGAGGAGAGTGGGGAGGCTTTCTTT,CASSFDGREESGEAFF